This T cell receptor beta chain is from a study of blood T cell repertoires in COVID-19. Study as a whole: Sites across the United States, Italy and Spain contributed samples from acute and convalescent COVID-19. The cDNA or gDNA used as material had been derived from T cells, B-cell-depleted T cells, or PBMCs.

How the authors handled the data: For nucleated cells, counts were estimated from reference gene primer amplification. Clones were read by immunoSEQ multiplex PCR, and TCRdb kept only the in-frame ones, dropping some. The V and J calls and clone size come from that table; D and trimming were worked out from the DNA. Among roughly 32,000 clones listed, around 83% were seen once. Germline-derived CDR1 and CDR2 are SGHNT and YYREEE (reference sequence). This CDR3 contains 17 residues. V lost 1 base and J lost 8; bases outside the gene matches: 12. The origin of this receptor is a man in his sixties with active or convalescent COVID-19. The rearrangement joins TRBV5-4 to TRBJ2-2, with 9 bases matching TRBD2. The sequencing sample was made of peripheral blood. CDR3 protein: CASSLFRGSGRIGELFF. The CDR3, as DNA: TGTGCCAGCAGCTTGTTCCGCGGTAGCGGGAGAATTGGGGAGCTGTTTTTT.